This entry concerns a single T cell receptor (beta chain). This entry comes from a study of technical replicates of blood from a few donors. Produced via immunoSEQ multiplex PCR; TCRdb's table is partial and in-frame only. The repertoire holds more than 75,000 clones, with about 96% as singletons. Material for sequencing was T cells isolated from PBMCs. This receptor was obtained from a human donor in good health.

CDR3 residues: CASSVYRDSYEQYF. CDR3 bases: TGTGCCAGCAGCGTATACCGGGACAGCTACGAGCAGTACTTC. V usage is TRBV9 and J usage is TRBJ2-7; TRBD1 aligns across 7 bases. V was pared by 1 base and J by 3 bases, with 4 bases of the junction left unmatched. The length of the CDR3 is 14 residues. CDR1 and CDR2 from the germline V gene are SGDLS and YYNGEE.